These T cell receptor beta chains were read from a single sample in a study of T-cell reconstitution after alpha-beta-depleted transplantation in children. A single record per CDR3 protein comes from TCRdb applying MiXCR to the PCR reads. The sample has nearly 400,000 distinct CDR3 sequences, about a fifth seen once. Material: PBMCs from the stem cell graft donor, obtained from the stem cell graft. Receptors were obtained from a human donor who donated a stem cell graft to a child with acute myeloid leukemia. Both conserved end residues are part of each CDR3. The D gene is left open where the match is weak. Expanded clones are given a class, and other clones once, few, many or no size at all.

CDR3: CASSYTLSTPHRNTGELFF
DNA: TGTGCCAGCAGTTACACACTATCTACACCTCATAGAAACACCGGGGAGCTGTTTTTT
J: TRBJ2-2
D: -
size: few
V: TRBV6-5

CDR3: CASIVGSPGELFF
DNA: TGTGCCAGCATAGTAGGCTCGCCCGGGGAGCTGTTTTTT
J: TRBJ2-2
D: -
size: few
V: TRBV12-3/TRBV12-4

CDR3: CATGQGPDNTEAFF
DNA: TGTGCCACCGGACAGGGGCCGGATAACACTGAAGCTTTCTTT
J: TRBJ1-1
D: TRBD1
size: many
V: TRBV10-3

CDR3: CASSSTGNEQFF
DNA: TGTGCCAGCAGCTCGACTGGTAATGAGCAGTTCTTC
J: TRBJ2-1
D: -
size: few
V: TRBV5-4

CDR3: CASRDSAYEQYF
DNA: TGTGCCAGCAGGGACAGCGCCTACGAGCAGTACTTC
J: TRBJ2-7
D: -
size: few
V: TRBV2

CDR3: CSARGLATDTGELFF
DNA: TGCAGTGCGCGAGGACTAGCGACAGACACCGGGGAGCTGTTTTTT
J: TRBJ2-2
D: TRBD2
size: -
V: TRBV20-1

CDR3: CASTPVLADTQYF
DNA: TGTGCCAGCACACCCGTATTGGCAGATACGCAGTATTTT
J: TRBJ2-3
D: -
size: -
V: TRBV25-1

CDR3: CSSGNTGELFF
DNA: TGCTCCTCAGGGAACACCGGGGAGCTGTTTTTT
J: TRBJ2-2
D: -
size: few
V: TRBV5-1

CDR3: CASSNSELANEKLFF
DNA: TGTGCCAGCAGCAACTCGGAACTGGCTAATGAAAAACTGTTTTTT
J: TRBJ1-4
D: -
size: -
V: TRBV14

CDR3: CASSYSKTSGQETQYF
DNA: TGTGCCAGCAGTTACTCTAAGACTAGCGGACAAGAGACCCAGTACTTC
J: TRBJ2-5
D: TRBD2
size: many
V: TRBV12-3/TRBV12-4

CDR3: CASRRDRYNSPLHF
DNA: TGTGCCAGCAGAAGGGACCGATATAATTCACCCCTCCACTTT
J: TRBJ1-6
D: -
size: few
V: TRBV6-1

CDR3: CSAQERGLGYEQYF
DNA: TGCAGTGCCCAAGAGAGAGGCCTGGGGTACGAGCAGTACTTC
J: TRBJ2-7
D: -
size: few
V: TRBV20-1

CDR3: CASSETSGFSNEQFF
DNA: TGTGCCAGCAGCGAGACTAGCGGTTTTAGCAATGAGCAGTTCTTC
J: TRBJ2-1
D: TRBD2
size: once
V: TRBV2

CDR3: CASSLSPDRVVEQYF
DNA: TGTGCCAGCAGTTTATCACCCGACAGGGTGGTCGAGCAGTACTTC
J: TRBJ2-7
D: TRBD1
size: -
V: TRBV27

CDR3: CSARTGTSTDTQYF
DNA: TGCAGCGCACGGACAGGGACTAGCACAGATACGCAGTATTTT
J: TRBJ2-3
D: TRBD1
size: few
V: TRBV29-1

CDR3: CSVWTRLETQYF
DNA: TGCAGTGTTTGGACGAGATTAGAGACCCAGTACTTC
J: TRBJ2-5
D: -
size: many
V: TRBV20-1

CDR3: CSVERGGTGVDEQYF
DNA: TGCAGCGTTGAGCGGGGGGGGACAGGGGTCGACGAGCAGTACTTC
J: TRBJ2-7
D: -
size: -
V: TRBV29-1

CDR3: CASSLGVGRLSPGGTQYF
DNA: TGCGCCAGCAGCTTGGGAGTGGGACGATTATCCCCCGGTGGTACGCAGTATTTT
J: TRBJ2-3
D: -
size: -
V: TRBV5-1

CDR3: CASSPPGGRIEETQYF
DNA: TGTGCCAGCTCACCACCCGGCGGGAGGATTGAAGAGACCCAGTACTTC
J: TRBJ2-5
D: TRBD2
size: few
V: TRBV18

CDR3: CASSTLRMSETQYF
DNA: TGTGCCAGCAGCACTCTACGTATGAGCGAGACCCAGTACTTC
J: TRBJ2-5
D: -
size: -
V: TRBV12-3/TRBV12-4

CDR3: CASSLESLPENEQFF
DNA: TGCGCCAGCAGCTTGGAATCCCTTCCAGAAAATGAGCAGTTCTTC
J: TRBJ2-1
D: -
size: -
V: TRBV5-1

CDR3: CSVGERHEGLTQYF
DNA: TGCAGCGTTGGGGAGCGCCATGAAGGGTTGACGCAGTATTTT
J: TRBJ2-3
D: -
size: many
V: TRBV29-1

CDR3: CATSQDNEQFF
DNA: TGTGCCACCAGCCAGGACAATGAGCAGTTCTTC
J: TRBJ2-1
D: -
size: -
V: TRBV24-1

CDR3: CASKGDKTYEQYF
DNA: TGTGCCAGCAAGGGGGACAAGACCTACGAGCAGTACTTC
J: TRBJ2-7
D: -
size: -
V: TRBV6-2/TRBV6-3

CDR3: CSARWGTVGTEAFF
DNA: TGCAGTGCTAGGTGGGGGACAGTGGGCACTGAAGCTTTCTTT
J: TRBJ1-1
D: TRBD1
size: few
V: TRBV20-1

CDR3: CATSQRSAKNIQYF
DNA: TGTGCCACCAGTCAGAGGTCAGCCAAAAACATTCAGTACTTC
J: TRBJ2-4
D: -
size: few
V: TRBV24-1

CDR3: CSANSGNTGELFF
DNA: TGCAGTGCTAATAGCGGGAACACCGGGGAGCTGTTTTTT
J: TRBJ2-2
D: -
size: few
V: TRBV20-1

CDR3: CASRLQGLNTEAFF
DNA: TGTGCCAGCAGATTACAGGGGTTGAACACTGAAGCTTTCTTT
J: TRBJ1-1
D: TRBD1
size: few
V: TRBV27

CDR3: CASRPQGQLNTEAFF
DNA: TGTGCAAGTCGCCCCCAGGGACAGCTTAACACTGAAGCTTTCTTT
J: TRBJ1-1
D: -
size: few
V: TRBV12-2

CDR3: CASSLADLAGDKKQFF
DNA: TGCGCCAGCAGCTTGGCCGATCTAGCGGGAGACAAGAAGCAGTTCTTC
J: TRBJ2-1
D: TRBD2
size: -
V: TRBV5-1

CDR3: CASKIGRAQDSYEQYF
DNA: TGTGCCAGCAAGATCGGAAGGGCACAGGACAGCTACGAGCAGTACTTC
J: TRBJ2-7
D: -
size: -
V: TRBV27

CDR3: CASSYGGNEKLFF
DNA: TGTGCCAGCAGTTACGGGGGTAATGAAAAACTGTTTTTT
J: TRBJ1-4
D: -
size: few
V: TRBV6-6

CDR3: CSARVTTNTGELFF
DNA: TGCAGTGCTAGAGTAACTACCAACACCGGGGAGCTGTTTTTT
J: TRBJ2-2
D: -
size: many
V: TRBV20-1

CDR3: CSAEPRVFTYNEQFF
DNA: TGCAGTGCTGAGCCTCGGGTATTTACCTACAATGAGCAGTTCTTC
J: TRBJ2-1
D: -
size: many
V: TRBV20-1

CDR3: CASSLSQMSSYEQYF
DNA: TGTGCCAGCAGCTTAAGTCAAATGAGCTCCTACGAGCAGTACTTC
J: TRBJ2-7
D: -
size: few
V: TRBV7-2

CDR3: CSAPRDYSYEQYF
DNA: TGCAGTGCTCCCCGGGACTACTCCTACGAGCAGTACTTC
J: TRBJ2-7
D: TRBD2
size: many
V: TRBV20-1

CDR3: CASSEASGLLLEDEQFF
DNA: TGTGCCAGCAGTGAAGCCAGCGGGCTCCTCCTGGAGGATGAGCAGTTCTTC
J: TRBJ2-1
D: -
size: -
V: TRBV25-1

CDR3: CASTSQSTTMGQFF
DNA: TGTGCCAGCACCTCCCAGTCAACGACAATGGGGCAGTTCTTC
J: TRBJ2-1
D: -
size: many
V: TRBV12-3/TRBV12-4

CDR3: CASTPVRGNYEQYF
DNA: TGTGCCAGCACCCCCGTAAGAGGGAACTACGAGCAGTACTTC
J: TRBJ2-7
D: -
size: -
V: TRBV7-2

CDR3: CSAGGAWEEQYF
DNA: TGCAGCGCCGGAGGAGCCTGGGAAGAGCAGTACTTC
J: TRBJ2-7
D: -
size: many
V: TRBV29-1

CDR3: CASSMTGRETQYF
DNA: TGTGCCAGTAGTATGACAGGGCGAGAGACCCAGTACTTC
J: TRBJ2-5
D: TRBD1
size: few
V: TRBV19

CDR3: CASSLGRGSSYEQYF
DNA: TGTGCCAGCAGCCTAGGAAGGGGGAGCTCCTACGAGCAGTACTTC
J: TRBJ2-7
D: -
size: -
V: TRBV9

CDR3: CASSLQGENSPLHF
DNA: TGTGCCAGCAGTCTTCAGGGGGAGAATTCACCCCTCCACTTT
J: TRBJ1-6
D: TRBD1
size: many
V: TRBV12-3/TRBV12-4

CDR3: CASSDPDREESQPQHF
DNA: TGTGCCAGCAGTGACCCCGACAGGGAAGAAAGTCAGCCCCAGCATTTT
J: TRBJ1-5
D: TRBD1
size: many
V: TRBV28

CDR3: CSARMGGSYNEQFF
DNA: TGCAGTGCTAGAATGGGGGGAAGCTACAATGAGCAGTTCTTC
J: TRBJ2-1
D: -
size: few
V: TRBV20-1

CDR3: CSVKASADDEQYF
DNA: TGCAGCGTTAAGGCTTCTGCGGACGACGAGCAGTACTTC
J: TRBJ2-7
D: -
size: few
V: TRBV29-1

CDR3: CSCYVAGTEAYNEQFF
DNA: TGCAGCTGCTATGTTGCCGGGACAGAGGCTTACAATGAGCAGTTCTTC
J: TRBJ2-1
D: TRBD1
size: many
V: TRBV29-1

CDR3: CASSSGGGFPDTQYF
DNA: TGTGCCAGCAGTTCGGGAGGGGGCTTCCCAGATACGCAGTATTTT
J: TRBJ2-3
D: -
size: many
V: TRBV28

CDR3: CASSQTTGGGHQPQHF
DNA: TGTGCCAGCAGCCAAACGACAGGGGGCGGGCATCAGCCCCAGCATTTT
J: TRBJ1-5
D: TRBD1
size: -
V: TRBV4-2

CDR3: CASSQVFLGGSYNEQFF
DNA: TGCGCCAGCAGCCAAGTTTTTCTAGGCGGGAGTTACAATGAGCAGTTCTTC
J: TRBJ2-1
D: TRBD2
size: -
V: TRBV4-3

CDR3: CASSLDRSSTDTQYF
DNA: TGTGCCAGCAGCTTAGACAGATCTAGCACAGATACGCAGTATTTT
J: TRBJ2-3
D: -
size: few
V: TRBV7-2

CDR3: CASSRRGRNTEAFF
DNA: TGTGCCAGCAGTCGCCGAGGAAGGAACACTGAAGCTTTCTTT
J: TRBJ1-1
D: -
size: many
V: TRBV12-3/TRBV12-4